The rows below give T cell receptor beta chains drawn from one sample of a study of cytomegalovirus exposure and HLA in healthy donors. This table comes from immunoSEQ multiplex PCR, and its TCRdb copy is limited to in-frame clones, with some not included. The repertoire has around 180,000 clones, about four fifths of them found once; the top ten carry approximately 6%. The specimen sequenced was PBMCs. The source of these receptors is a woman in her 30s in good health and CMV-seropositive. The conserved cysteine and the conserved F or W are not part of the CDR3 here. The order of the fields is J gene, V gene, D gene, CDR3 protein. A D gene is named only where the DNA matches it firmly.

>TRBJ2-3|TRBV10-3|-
AISPGASDSDTQY
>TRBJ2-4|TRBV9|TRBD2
ASSATSGRGGEY
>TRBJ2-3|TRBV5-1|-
ASSLAAGMNTDTQY
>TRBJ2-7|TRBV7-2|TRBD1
ASSQPTGGVDEQY
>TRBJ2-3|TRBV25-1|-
ASKNAGFRTDTQY
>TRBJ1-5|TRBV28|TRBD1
ASSPSDRGLWQPQH
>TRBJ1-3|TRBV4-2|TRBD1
ASSQTGEASGNTIY
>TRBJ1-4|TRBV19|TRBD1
ASSIWDRGRLIPNEKLF
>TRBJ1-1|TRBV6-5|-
ASRGPRWMNTEAF
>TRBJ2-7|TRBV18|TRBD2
ASSPPGGAYEQY
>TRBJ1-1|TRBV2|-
ASILQGRGEAF
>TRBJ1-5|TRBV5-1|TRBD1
ASSPGQGAPGNQPQH
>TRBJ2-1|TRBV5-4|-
ASSLWLDSYNEQF
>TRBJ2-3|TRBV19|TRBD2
ASSTLAGTDTQY
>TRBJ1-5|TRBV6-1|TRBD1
ASSERQGADQPQH
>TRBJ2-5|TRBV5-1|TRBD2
ASSQAGGNQETQY
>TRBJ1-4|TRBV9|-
ASSPDSVGEKLF
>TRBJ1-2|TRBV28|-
ASSLRPESYGYT
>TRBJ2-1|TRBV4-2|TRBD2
ASSQGTSLSYNEQF
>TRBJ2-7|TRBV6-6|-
ASTAGRRDYEQY
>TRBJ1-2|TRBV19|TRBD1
ASSAGQDYGYT
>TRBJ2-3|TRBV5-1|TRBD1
ASSFVLGQGLDTQY
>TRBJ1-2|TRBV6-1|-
ASRPQDNYGYT
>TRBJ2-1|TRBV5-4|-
ASSFGGRNSYNEQF
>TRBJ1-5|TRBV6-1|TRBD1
ASSEWGQINQPQH
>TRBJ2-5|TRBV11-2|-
ASSFGRGETQY
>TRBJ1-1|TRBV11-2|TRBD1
ASSLNRGGWMNTEAF
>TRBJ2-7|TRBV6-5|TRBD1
ASSYGTGVDYEQY
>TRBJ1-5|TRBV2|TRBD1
ASSLDRELNQPQH
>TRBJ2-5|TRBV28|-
ASTLTSQETQY
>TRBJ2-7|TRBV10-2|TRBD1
ASSVRDRACEQY
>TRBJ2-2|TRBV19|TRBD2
ASSMAGGLVRELF
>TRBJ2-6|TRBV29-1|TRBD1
SVAFDREAGANVLT
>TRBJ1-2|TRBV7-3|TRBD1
ASSLTGSTGGGSYT
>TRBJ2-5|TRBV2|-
ASYKQGWRETQY
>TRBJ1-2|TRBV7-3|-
ASSLTPKSGYSEPYGYT
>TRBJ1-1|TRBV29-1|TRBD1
SGGQGEAF
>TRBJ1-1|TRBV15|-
ATSRVAGTEAF
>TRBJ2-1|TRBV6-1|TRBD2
ASSELSGGGEQF
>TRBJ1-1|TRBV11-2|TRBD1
ASSLRDRGAEAF
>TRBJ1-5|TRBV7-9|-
ASSLRSEEPQH
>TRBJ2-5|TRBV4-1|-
ASSRTKGETQY
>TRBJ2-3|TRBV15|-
ATSGSGGNTDTQY
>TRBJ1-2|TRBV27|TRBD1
ASSPGTGPRVLYGYT
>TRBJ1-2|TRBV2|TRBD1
ASRAGQAGSGYT
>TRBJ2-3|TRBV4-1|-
ASSQEVSATDTQY
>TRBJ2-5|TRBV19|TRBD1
ASSTGTGLETQY
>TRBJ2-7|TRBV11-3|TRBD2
ASSWGGGEEQY
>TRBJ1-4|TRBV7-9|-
ASSGSQTEKLF
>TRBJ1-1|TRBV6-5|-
ASSYSGQSEAF
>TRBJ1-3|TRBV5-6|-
ASSLVPGAGNTIY
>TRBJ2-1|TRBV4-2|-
ASSQGFPSSYNEQF
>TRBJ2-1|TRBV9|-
ASSGYSSSYNEQF
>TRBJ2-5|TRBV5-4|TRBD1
ASSSGDRGIETQY
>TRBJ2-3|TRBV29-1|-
SVEVSAAPTDTQY
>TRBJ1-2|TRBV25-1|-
ASSNAGGCGYT
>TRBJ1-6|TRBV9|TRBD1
ASSTYQQGANSPLH
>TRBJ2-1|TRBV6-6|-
ASSHRDDNEQF
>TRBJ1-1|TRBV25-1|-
ATSTGSGEAF
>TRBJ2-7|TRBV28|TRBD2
ASSEGQGGRRHEQY